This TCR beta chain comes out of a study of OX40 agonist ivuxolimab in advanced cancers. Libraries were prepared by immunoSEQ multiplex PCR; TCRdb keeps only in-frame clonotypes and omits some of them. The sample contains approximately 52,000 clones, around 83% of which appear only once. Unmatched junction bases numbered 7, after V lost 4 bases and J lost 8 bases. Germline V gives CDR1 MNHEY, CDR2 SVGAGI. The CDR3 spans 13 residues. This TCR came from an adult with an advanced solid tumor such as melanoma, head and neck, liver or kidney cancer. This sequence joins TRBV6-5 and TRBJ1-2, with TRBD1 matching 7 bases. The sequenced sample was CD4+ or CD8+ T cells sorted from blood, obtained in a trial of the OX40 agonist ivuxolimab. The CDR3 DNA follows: TGTGCCAGCAGTTTTTCGACAGGGTGGGGCTACACCTTC. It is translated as CASSFSTGWGYTF.